Presented here are 13 T cell receptor beta chains from one specimen sequenced in a study of T cells in Graves' hyperthyroidism and ophthalmopathy. Amplification yielded TCR beta CDR3 regions, with RNA transcripts as the source. HTBI primers were employed in a first-round RT-PCR of the TCR CDR3. TCRdb passed the multiplex PCR reads through MiXCR, listing each CDR3 protein once. The sample includes about 47,000 distinct CDR3 sequences, less than 65% of them seen just once. Sequenced material: peripheral blood or thyroid tissue (not recorded which). The receptors shown here come from a man between 18 and 29 years old with Graves' hyperthyroidism.

The CDR3 bases are TGTGCCAGCAGCTTAGGCCGCAGGGGTCGGGAGACCCAGTACTTC. As protein: CASSLGRRGRETQYF. The chain joins TRBV7-2 to TRBJ2-5, with D perhaps TRBD1 (6 bases). The germline V gene encodes CDR1 SGHTA and CDR2 FQGNSA. The CDR3 runs to 15 residues. Trimming pared 1 base from V and 5 bases from J, leaving 14 bases between.

On this clonotype itself: Since the CDR3 does not end with the conserved phenylalanine or tryptophan, this likely comes from a read error. The rearrangement links TRBV2 to TRBJ2-7; maybe TRBD1 (6 bases). This CDR3 contains 15 residues. CDR1 is SNHLY, CDR2 FYNNEI, per germline. V was clipped by 4 bases and J by 1 base, with 14 bases between them. The CDR3 nucleotides are TGTGCCAGCAGTGGTATTGGTCAGGGGTCCTACGAGCAGTACTCC. It is translated as CASSGIGQGSYEQYS.

V is TRBV7-9 and J is TRBJ1-1; tentative D call: TRBD1 (5 bases). Trimming cost V 11 bases and J 1 base, with 11 bases left between them. The CDR3 sequence is 12 residues long. Per germline, CDR1 SEHNR and CDR2 FQNEAQ (reference sequence). This chain's CDR3 is CAHSGQNTEAFF. The CDR3 nucleotides are TGTGCCCATTCAGGGCAGAACACTGAAGCTTTCTTT.

V gene TRBV9 combines with J gene TRBJ1-2; possible D gene TRBD1, 6 bases. The length of the CDR3 is 15 residues. Germline-derived CDR1 and CDR2 are SGDLS and YYNGEE. The ends were cut back, 4 bases at V and 4 bases at J, with 17 bases in the middle. CDR3 amino acids: CASSLRTASAYGYTF. CDR3 sequence (DNA): TGTGCCAGCAGCTTGAGGACAGCGTCGGCCTATGGCTACACCTTC.

This clonotype has ten or more counts. This chain uses TRBV7-7 with TRBJ2-7, with TRBD2 matching 7 bases. Germline CDR1 SSHAT, CDR2 FNYEAQ (reference sequence). The trim removed 2 bases at V and 0 bases at J, leaving 1 base unmatched. The CDR3 totals 14 residues. CDR3 sequence reads: CASSLWEGSYEQYF. CDR3 DNA: TGTGCCAGCAGCTTATGGGAGGGCTCCTACGAGCAGTACTTC.

As concerns this clonotype: The junction departs from germline at one end; a sequencing error may be responsible. J is TRBJ2-7 and V is TRBV2; D possibly corresponds to TRBD1 (5 bases). Germline CDR1 reads SNHLY; CDR2 reads FYNNEI. The CDR3 is 13 residues long. The CDR3 DNA sequence: TGTGCCAGCGGGGCCCTACGTGCCTACGAGCAGCACTTC. Its protein product is CASGALRAYEQHF.

This clonotype was found many times. The chain employs TRBV25-1 and TRBJ2-3; TRBD1 is a possible D gene (5 bases). The V gene lost 4 bases and the J gene lost 3 bases, with 41 bases spanning the gap. Germline V CDR1 and CDR2: MGHDK, SYGVNS. The CDR3 is 24 amino acids. This CDR3 reads CASSVSVHTMEPGPPPRWTDTQYF. CDR3 bases: TGTGCCAGCAGTGTTTCGGTGCATACGATGGAACCAGGGCCCCCTCCACGGTGGACAGATACGCAGTATTTT.

This clonotype has only a few counts. The chain couples TRBV5-4 to TRBJ2-3, with D perhaps TRBD2 (5 bases). CDR1 and CDR2 from the germline V gene are SGHNT and YYREEE (reference sequence). This CDR3 comprises 14 residues. V gave up 2 bases and J gave up 5 bases, with 12 bases separating them. CDR3 in amino acids: CASSLGSGKDTQYF. As DNA, the CDR3 is TGTGCCAGCAGCTTAGGGAGTGGGAAAGATACGCAGTATTTT.

This clonotype came up many times. The V and J genes are TRBV15 and TRBJ2-7; D is perhaps TRBD2 (6 bases). Germline lookup yields CDR1 LNHNV and CDR2 YYDKDF (reference sequence). V was clipped by 0 bases and J by 3 bases, with 12 bases between them. The CDR3 is made up of 15 amino acids. CDR3 in DNA: TGTGCCACCAGCAGAGATCGAGGTAGCGGCTACGAGCAGTACTTC. It yields the protein CATSRDRGSGYEQYF. Filled out from reference TRBV15 and TRBJ2-7, the complete variable domain reads DAMVIQNPRYQVTQFGKPVTLSCSQTLNHNVMYWYQQKSSQAPKLLFHYYDKDFNNEADTPDNFQSRRPNTSFCFLDIRSPGLGDTAMYLCATSRDRGSGYEQYFGPGTRLTVT.

Regarding this clonotype: The CDR3 end shows no conserved phenylalanine or tryptophan, and so a read error is likely. The genes are TRBV7-8 and TRBJ2-7; D is possibly TRBD2 (5 bases). Per the germline V gene, CDR1 is SGHVS and CDR2 is FQNEAQ. CDR3 length: 14 amino acids. CDR3 in DNA: TGTGCCAGCAGCCAAGCGGTACCCCTCTACGGGCAGTACTCC. Its translation: CASSQAVPLYGQYS.

Concerning this clonotype: This may be a read error, as it is one base from a much larger clone. The chain recombines TRBV28 with TRBJ1-2; tentative D call: TRBD1 (5 bases). CDR3 length: 13 amino acids. Germline CDR1 reads MDHEN; CDR2 reads SYDVKM. CDR3 coding DNA: TGTGCCGGCAGTTTGCGGGGCGGCTATGGCTACACCTTC. This codes for CAGSLRGGYGYTF.

This clonotype has at least ten counts. CDR3: CASRGQGASNYGYTF. The CDR3 nucleotides are TGTGCCAGCAGGGGACAGGGGGCCTCTAACTATGGCTACACCTTC. This sequence joins TRBV28 and TRBJ1-2; 12 bases fit TRBD1. CDR3 length: 15 amino acids. The germline V gene has CDR1 MDHEN and CDR2 SYDVKM. V was clipped by 6 bases and J by 0 bases; unmatched bases: 2.

J is TRBJ1-1 and V is TRBV20-1, with a weak D call TRBD1 (6 bases). Trimming took off 6 bases at V and 7 bases at J, with 15 bases between the two ends. There are 12 residues in the CDR3. CDR1 is DFQATT and CDR2 is SNEGSKA in the germline V gene (reference sequence). In nucleotides, the CDR3 is TGCAGTGCGACGAGCAGGGGAGATGAAGCTTTCTTT. This codes for CSATSRGDEAFF.